This T cell receptor (beta chain) was observed in a study of cytomegalovirus exposure and HLA in healthy donors. In the PCR, 60 Vbeta and 13 Jbeta primers were used. Clones were sequenced by immunoSEQ multiplex PCR, and TCRdb holds only the in-frame ones, with some missing. This sample has more than 150,000 clones, with 84% found just once. Sample: PBMCs. This sequence was found in a boy aged 2 to 10 in good health and CMV-seronegative.

The CDR3 DNA reads as TGTGCCAGCAGCTTAAATCAGGGAAGCGAGCAGTACTTC. Residues: CASSLNQGSEQYF. The chain links TRBV7-9 to TRBJ2-7; D might be TRBD1 (5 bases). From germline, CDR1 is SEHNR and CDR2 FQNEAQ (reference sequence). This CDR3 is 13 amino acids long. V was trimmed by 2 bases and J by 6 bases, leaving 11 bases between them.